This T cell receptor (beta chain) originates from a study of blood T cell repertoires in COVID-19. Across the whole study: From the United States, Italy and Spain came samples of acute and convalescent COVID-19. From T cells, B-cell-depleted T cells, or PBMCs came the material, which was cDNA or gDNA.

Methods used by the authors: It was from reference gene primer amplification that nucleated cell counts were estimated. Profiling relied on immunoSEQ multiplex PCR, and the TCRdb table lists in-frame clones only, not all of them. D and trimming come from the DNA, and the V and J calls and clone size come from that table. The sample lists over 100,000 clones, 75% to 85% occurring once. V was clipped by 5 bases and J by 1 base; unmatched bases: 5. Per the germline V gene, CDR1 is SGHAT and CDR2 is FQNNGV. CDR3 length: 16 residues. This clone was counted a few times. The clonotype originates from a woman of 80 years or more with active or convalescent COVID-19. Input material: peripheral blood. This chain links TRBV11-2 with TRBJ2-1, with TRBD2 matching 10 bases. The CDR3 loop reads CASSPTSGLSYNEQFF. The CDR3 coding sequence is TGTGCCAGCAGCCCGACTAGCGGGCTTTCCTACAATGAGCAGTTCTTC.